This T cell receptor beta chain came from a study of Ad26.COV2.S vaccination and SARS-CoV-2 variants. General study findings and limits: There was a possibility that the TCR breadth and depth analyses underestimated total T cell responses.

Germline V lookup: CDR1 LNHDA, CDR2 SQIVND (reference sequence). V was cut by 4 bases and J by 5 bases, with 17 bases left in between. This CDR3 is built from 15 residues. Sequencing was performed with immunoSEQ multiplex PCR; in TCRdb, only in-frame clones are kept and a portion is missing. Here the sample spans around 350,000 clones, roughly nine tenths being singletons. In the case of this clone: Its antigen is not identified.

The source was peripheral blood, collected after recovery from COVID-19. This clonotype originated in a human donor who had recovered from COVID-19. The chain employs TRBV19 and TRBJ2-5; tentatively, D is TRBD1 (7 bases). The CDR3 DNA reads as TGTGCCAGTAGTAATCGACAGGGACTTAGGGAGACCCAGTACTTC. This gives the protein CASSNRQGLRETQYF.